Sequencing of this T cell receptor beta chain was carried out in a study of T cell clonality in common variable immunodeficiency. Findings and limits, study-wide: Reportedly, TCR beta sequences from common variable immunodeficiency showed fewer deletions and N-nucleotide insertions.

CVID meant reduced serum IgG, IgA and/or IgM plus specific antibody deficiency. The germline V gene has CDR1 LNHNV and CDR2 YYDKDF (reference sequence). V dropped 8 bases and J dropped 0 bases, with 15 bases sitting between them. CDR3 length: 15 amino acids. This clone was seen ten or more times. What it binds is unknown. Coverage ceases 3 residues before the CDR3 finishes, and the germline J gene fills in the end. The table came from immunoSEQ multiplex PCR; TCRdb's copy has only in-frame clones and leaves some out. The sample yields about 34,000 clones, without any singletons. The V gene is TRBV15, the J gene TRBJ2-3; a possible D gene is TRBD2 (6 bases). The TCR comes from a human donor with common variable immunodeficiency. The sequencing sample was made of peripheral blood mononuclear cells. CDR3: CATSESSVSTDTQYF. The sequenced CDR3 bases are TGTGCCACCTCGGAATCTAGCGTAAGCACAGATACG. The whole variable domain, remainder taken from reference TRBV15 and TRBJ2-3, is DAMVIQNPRYQVTQFGKPVTLSCSQTLNHNVMYWYQQKSSQAPKLLFHYYDKDFNNEADTPDNFQSRRPNTSFCFLDIRSPGLGDTAMYLCATSESSVSTDTQYFGPGTRLTVL.